The TCR beta chain under discussion was sequenced for a study of T cells in Graves' hyperthyroidism and ophthalmopathy. Across 18 months, stable Graves' hyperthyroidism was marked by no progression to ophthalmopathy. Patients were excluded for uncontrolled infection, other autoimmune disease, pregnancy or lactation. The CDR3 sequence is 13 residues long. A word on this clonotype: The junction and the germline gene differ at one end; a read error may be behind it.

Using RNA transcripts as the source, TCR beta CDR3 regions were amplified. The HTBI primer set was used in a first-round RT-PCR of the TCR CDR3. A single record per CDR3 protein comes from TCRdb applying MiXCR to the multiplex PCR reads. The sample shows roughly 570,000 distinct CDR3 sequences, 40% to 55% of them seen only once. Sequenced input: peripheral blood or thyroid tissue (not recorded which). The source of this sequence is a woman younger than 30 with Graves' hyperthyroidism. The chain is built from TRBV12-3 or TRBV12-4 and TRBJ1-5, with D unresolved. Written as DNA, the CDR3 is TGTGCCAGCAGTTTCGGAATCAATCAGCCCCGGCATTTT. Amino acid sequence: CASSFGINQPRHF.